Presented here are 16 T cell receptor beta chains from one specimen sequenced in a study of cytomegalovirus exposure and HLA in healthy donors listed by TCRdb under 2017. Libraries came from the immunoSEQ multiplex PCR assay. For the multiplex PCR, a mixture combining 60 forward primers for TCR Vbeta segments and 13 reverse primers for TCR Jbeta segments was used. Sourced from immuneACCESS, this table was stored by TCRdb with only in-frame sequences that have V and J called. A share of the clones is absent; for the studies checked, an unresolved V gene accounts for under half, and the remainder has no known explanation. For this sample there are about 190,000 clones; nearly 80% appear just once. The leading ten clones occupy 6% of the sample. The specimen was PBMCs. The receptors derive from a woman aged 25 to 39 in good health and CMV-seropositive.

This CDR3 is CASSRGTYEQYF. DNA for the CDR3: TGCGCCAGCAGTAGAGGAACCTACGAGCAGTACTTC. The chain combines TRBV10-2 with TRBJ2-7; D gene ambiguous. CDR1 and CDR2 (germline): WSHSY, SAAADI. CDR3 size: 12 residues. Trimming pared 5 bases from V and 2 bases from J, leaving 7 bases between.

This sequence joins TRBV2 and TRBJ1-5; the match to TRBD1 covers 10 bases. The CDR3 has 14 amino acids. V dropped 5 bases and J dropped 5; count of bases not matched to a gene: 3. Germline V gene sequence: CDR1 SNHLY, CDR2 FYNNEI. The CDR3 here is CASSPGQGYQPQHF. The CDR3 DNA follows: TGTGCCAGCAGTCCGGGACAGGGGTATCAGCCCCAGCATTTT.

The chain combines TRBV5-1 with TRBJ2-5; 8 bases map to TRBD2. CDR1 is SGHRS, CDR2 YFSETQ, per germline. V was clipped by 1 base and J by 5 bases; unmatched bases: 10. The CDR3 runs to 16 residues. The CDR3 sequence is CASSLFSGIGEETQYF. Here the CDR3 DNA reads TGCGCCAGCAGCTTGTTTAGCGGGATAGGGGAGGAGACCCAGTACTTC.

The chain has TRBV4-1 and TRBJ2-7, with TRBD1 matching over 8 bases. The CDR3 is 16 residues long. V was pared by 1 base and J by 2 bases, with 7 bases of the junction left unmatched. Germline-derived CDR1 and CDR2 are MGHRA and YSYEKL. CDR3 sequence reads: CASSQVSGTGTYEQYF. CDR3 sequence (DNA): TGCGCCAGCAGCCAAGTCTCCGGGACAGGTACCTACGAGCAGTACTTC.

The chain combines TRBV9 with TRBJ2-2; 8 bases map to TRBD1. The CDR3 extends over 14 amino acids. V lost 4 bases, J lost 4 bases, and 3 bases stayed unmatched. In germline, CDR1 is SGDLS, CDR2 YYNGEE. This CDR3 is CASSRQGRTGELFF. The CDR3 DNA follows: TGTGCCAGCAGCAGACAGGGGCGCACCGGGGAGCTGTTTTTT.

CDR3 nucleotide sequence: TGCGCCAGCAGCCAAGGGGGAGGGTCGGAGGTTAATTCACCCCTCCACTTT. Protein product: CASSQGGGSEVNSPLHF. The chain couples TRBV4-3 to TRBJ1-6; D uncertain. This CDR3 contains 17 residues. V lost 1 base and J lost 6, with 16 bases in between. Germline V gene sequence: CDR1 LGHNA, CDR2 YSLEER.

Worth noting for this clone: Its ends do not fully match the called genes, so a read error is possible. The CDR3 sequence: CASSLAGQDGYAF. The CDR3 DNA is TGCGCCAGCAGCTTGGCGGGACAGGATGGCTACGCCTTC. The rearrangement joins TRBV5-1 to TRBJ1-2, with 8 bases identical to TRBD1. CDR1 SGHRS and CDR2 YFSETQ come from the germline V gene. This CDR3 has 13 amino acids. The entire variable domain, with the rest obtained from reference TRBV5-1 and TRBJ1-2, is as follows: KAGVTQTPRYLIKTRGQQVTLSCSPISGHRSVSWYQQTPGQGLQFLFEYFSETQRNKGNFPGRFSGRQFSNSRSEMNVSTLELGDSALYLCASSLAGQDGYAFGSGTRLTVV.

This chain uses TRBV14 with TRBJ2-1, with unresolved D. Germline-derived CDR1 and CDR2 are SGHDN and FVKESK. CDR3 length equals 15 residues. Trimming removed 0 bases from V and 0 bases from J, with 6 bases in between. The CDR3 DNA reads TGTGCCAGCAGCCAAGATCCGTCCTCCTACAATGAGCAGTTCTTC. Translation: CASSQDPSSYNEQFF.

V gene TRBV19 combines with J gene TRBJ1-6; no clear D. Trimming cost V 3 bases and J 8 bases, with 14 bases left between them. The CDR3 totals 15 residues. CDR1 and CDR2 from the germline V gene are LNHDA and SQIVND (reference sequence). CDR3 amino acids: CASSIEPKADSPLHF. The CDR3 DNA is TGTGCCAGTAGTATTGAACCTAAGGCGGATTCACCCCTCCACTTT.

V and J are TRBV27 and TRBJ2-1, with D unresolved. There are 13 residues in the CDR3. The V end lost 7 bases, the J end lost 0 bases, and 7 bases lay between the germline ends. CDR1 is MNHEY, CDR2 SMNVEV, per germline (reference sequence). The CDR3 sequence: CASTASSYNEQFF. In DNA, the CDR3 is TGTGCCAGCACCGCTAGCTCCTACAATGAGCAGTTCTTC.

This clone has just a few counts. The identical CDR3 is also encoded by other nucleotide sequences in the sample. CDR3 nucleotide sequence: TGTGCCAGTAGCAGACTAGCGGGAGGCCCAGATACGCAGTATTTT. As protein: CASSRLAGGPDTQYF. V usage is TRBV19 and J usage is TRBJ2-3; TRBD2 matches at 13 bases. Trimming removed 6 bases from V and 4 bases from J; junction bases left unmatched: 4. CDR1 and CDR2 from the germline V gene are LNHDA and SQIVND (reference sequence). The CDR3 is 15 amino acids.

V and J are TRBV11-2 and TRBJ2-3; TRBD1 matches 10 bases. In germline, CDR1 is SGHAT, CDR2 FQNNGV. With V trimmed by 5 bases and J by 9 bases, 8 bases remained unmatched. CDR3 length: 14 residues. The CDR3 coding sequence is TGTGCCAGCAGCCCGGACAGGGGGATGAGGACGCAGTATTTT. This encodes CASSPDRGMRTQYF.

The chain is built from TRBV6-5 and TRBJ2-7, with 8 bases fitting TRBD1. Trimming at V came to 5 bases and at J to 3 bases, leaving 6 bases not matched to a gene. The germline CDR1 and CDR2 sequences are MNHEY and SVGAGI. This CDR3 comprises 14 residues. This CDR3 reads CASSDNRGIYEQYF. CDR3 nucleotides: TGTGCCAGCAGTGATAACAGGGGGATCTACGAGCAGTACTTC.

The chain employs TRBV5-1 and TRBJ1-2, with TRBD1 matching over 9 bases. Germline V gene lookup returns CDR1 SGHRS and CDR2 YFSETQ. J gave up 9 bases and V 0 bases, and 9 bases lay outside the gene matches. The CDR3 runs to 15 residues. As DNA, the CDR3 is TGCGCCAGCAGCTTGGCTCCGGGACAGGGAAGAAGCTACACCTTC. Translated, it gives CASSLAPGQGRSYTF.

This clone was detected only a few times. J is TRBJ2-3 and V is TRBV27; 7 nucleotides line up with TRBD2. Germline-derived CDR1 and CDR2 are MNHEY and SMNVEV (reference sequence). This CDR3 has 15 residues. V lost 3 bases, J lost 4 bases, and 7 bases stayed unmatched. The CDR3 region has the DNA TGTGCCAGCAGTTTTACCGGGAGGAGGTCAGATACGCAGTATTTT. Protein: CASSFTGRRSDTQYF.

This clone showed up just once. The rearrangement joins TRBV2 to TRBJ2-2; D is possibly TRBD2 (5 bases). The germline V gene encodes CDR1 SNHLY and CDR2 FYNNEI. The V end was cut by 2 bases, the J end by 5 bases, with 12 bases between. This CDR3 comprises 15 residues. This CDR3 is CASSERGLTTGELFF. The CDR3 DNA is TGTGCCAGCAGTGAAAGAGGGCTGACGACCGGGGAGCTGTTTTTT.